This entry describes one TCR beta chain. TCRdb's table, derived via immunoSEQ multiplex PCR, lists solely in-frame clones and lacks some. Of under 250,000 clones listed, about 90% were seen once; the top ten hold more than 0.7%. This record comes from a study of blood T cell repertoires in COVID-19. Across the study: The analysed material was cDNA or gDNA that came from T cells, B-cell-depleted T cells, or PBMCs.

The germline V gene encodes CDR1 MDHEN and CDR2 SYDVKM. CDR3 size: 15 residues. V was clipped by 2 bases and J by 10 bases; unmatched bases: 4. The J gene is TRBJ2-1, the V gene TRBV28, with 14 positions matching TRBD2. This TCR was sampled from a man aged 60 to 69 with COVID-19, enrolled during active disease. Sequenced sample: peripheral blood. CDR3 in DNA: TGTGCCAGCAGTTTAGGGACTAGCGGGAGTGGCGAGCAGTTCTTC. It codes for CASSLGTSGSGEQFF. The full variable domain, with the rest looked up from reference TRBV28 and TRBJ2-1, is DVKVTQSSRYLVKRTGEKVFLECVQDMDHENMFWYRQDPGLGLRLIYFSYDVKMKEKGDIPEGYSVSREKKERFSLILESASTNQTSMYLCASSLGTSGSGEQFFGPGTRLTVL.